Listed here are 29 T cell receptor beta chains from one sample, sequenced in a study of shared clonotypes between healthy human individuals. Some clones are missing from TCRdb's copy, which holds only in-frame ones; the method was immunoSEQ multiplex PCR. The sample has 1.5 million to 2.5 million clones, about 95% seen once. Naive CD8 populations comprised CD45RO-negative cells positively selected for CCR7, excluding terminally differentiated effector memory CD45RA+ cells. Sample: naive CD8+ T cells sorted from blood. Source of these receptors: a man between 18 and 35 years old in good health.

This chain connects TRBV19 to TRBJ2-5; D may be TRBD2 (5 bases). Germline V gene lookup returns CDR1 LNHDA and CDR2 SQIVND (reference sequence). CDR3 length: 15 residues. Trimming removed 0 bases from V and 5 bases from J, with 13 bases in between. The CDR3 DNA sequence: TGTGCCAGTAGTATAGACGGGGAGCGGATTGAGACCCAGTACTTC. It encodes CASSIDGERIETQYF.

The CDR3 here is CASSSESPPLHF. In nucleotides, the CDR3 is TGTGCCAGCAGCTCAGAATCTCCTCCCCTCCACTTT. This rearrangement joins TRBV5-4 to TRBJ1-6; no clear D. V was clipped by 3 bases and J by 13 bases, with 11 bases between them. Germline values: CDR1 SGHNT, CDR2 YYREEE (reference sequence). CDR3 length: 12 amino acids.

The V call is TRBV27, the J call TRBJ2-7; D gene unclear. CDR1 is MNHEY and CDR2 is SMNVEV in the germline V gene (reference sequence). V shed 0 bases and J shed 7 bases, with 7 bases lying between them. CDR3 length equals 12 residues. The DNA for the CDR3 is TGTGCCAGCAGTTTATCGGGTGAGGAGCAGTACTTC. Encoded protein: CASSLSGEEQYF.

The chain employs TRBV7-9 and TRBJ2-7, with a tentative D call TRBD1 (6 bases). Trimming took 7 bases from V and 2 from J, leaving 15 bases between them. There are 14 residues in the CDR3. CDR1 SEHNR and CDR2 FQNEAQ come from the germline V gene (reference sequence). The CDR3 DNA sequence: TGTGCCAGCACCCCCCGGACAGAGACCTACGAGCAGTACTTC. This encodes CASTPRTETYEQYF.

Note on this clone: The same CDR3 also results from other DNA sequences found in this sample. The chain combines TRBV7-9 with TRBJ1-1; D possibly corresponds to TRBD1 (6 bases). Germline V gene lookup returns CDR1 SEHNR and CDR2 FQNEAQ (reference sequence). Trimming stripped 4 bases from V and 0 bases from J, with 9 bases between. This CDR3 contains 14 residues. CDR3 loop: CASSSTGMNTEAFF. The DNA of the CDR3 is TGTGCCAGCAGCTCGACAGGAATGAACACTGAAGCTTTCTTT.

The count of this clone is one. The chain joins TRBV25-1 to TRBJ2-5; D perhaps matches TRBD1 (6 bases). This CDR3 has 12 residues. V dropped 5 bases and J dropped 5 bases, with 9 bases sitting between them. From germline, CDR1 is MGHDK and CDR2 SYGVNS. The CDR3 bases are TGTGCCAGCAGTCCCCAGGGGGAGACCCAGTACTTC. It specifies CASSPQGETQYF.

The J gene is TRBJ2-7, the V gene TRBV11-3; 8 bases agree with TRBD2. Germline V CDR1 and CDR2: SGHNT, YENEEA. V was pared by 3 bases and J by 4 bases, with 2 bases of the junction left unmatched. This CDR3 is built from 13 residues. Here the CDR3 reads CASSFSSGYEQYF. For the CDR3, the DNA is TGTGCCAGCAGCTTCTCTAGCGGGTACGAGCAGTACTTC.

The J gene is TRBJ2-7, the V gene TRBV9; D unclear. CDR1 SGDLS and CDR2 YYNGEE come from the germline V gene. Trimming took 5 bases from V and 1 from J, leaving 13 bases between them. The CDR3 runs to 14 residues. The CDR3 coding sequence is TGTGCCAGCAGTAGTAGCCCAGGATCCTACGAGCAGTACTTC. Amino acids: CASSSSPGSYEQYF.

The chain couples TRBV27 to TRBJ2-2; D is undetermined. Germline V lookup: CDR1 MNHEY, CDR2 SMNVEV (reference sequence). V was shortened by 4 bases and J by 6 bases, with 12 bases between the two germline ends. The CDR3 has 14 residues. CDR3 sequence reads: CASSSDWEAGELFF. Written as DNA, the CDR3 is TGTGCCAGCAGTTCTGACTGGGAAGCCGGGGAGCTGTTTTTT.

CDR3 DNA sequence: TGTGCCAGCAGCTTGAAGGTACTAGCGGGAGAGCAGTTCTTC. Its protein product is CASSLKVLAGEQFF. The chain has TRBV5-6 and TRBJ2-1, with TRBD2 matching over 10 bases. The CDR3 totals 14 residues. The germline V gene has CDR1 SGHDT and CDR2 YYEEEE. The junction had 5 bases not matched to a gene; V was cut back by 1 base and J by 10 bases.

The chain is built from TRBV28 and TRBJ1-3; D is perhaps TRBD1 (5 bases). Germline V CDR1 and CDR2: MDHEN, SYDVKM. Trimming cost V 5 bases and J 0 bases, with 14 bases left between them. The CDR3 is made up of 16 amino acids. The chain's CDR3 is CASSTPGLSSGNTIYF. Here the CDR3 DNA reads TGTGCCAGCAGTACACCAGGGCTTTCCTCTGGAAACACCATATATTTT.

This chain joins TRBV6-1 and TRBJ1-6; no firm D call. Germline loops: CDR1 MNHNS, CDR2 SASEGT. Deletions cut 2 bases from V and 5 bases from J, with 10 bases between. CDR3 length: 15 residues. The CDR3 DNA is TGTGCCAGCAGTGAAAAGGCACACAATAATTCACCCCTCCACTTT. Residues: CASSEKAHNNSPLHF.

Note on this clone: A junction end diverges from the germline sequence, so it may reflect a read error. This chain links TRBV7-7 with TRBJ2-1; no clear D. The length of the CDR3 is 14 residues. CDR1 and CDR2 (germline): SSHAT, FNYEAQ (reference sequence). CDR3 sequence reads: CASSLALDYNEQFF. The CDR3 DNA reads TGTGCTAGCAGCTTAGCCCTCGATTACAATGAGCAGTTCTTC.

About this clone: Different DNA sequences within this sample yield the same CDR3. The J gene is TRBJ1-5, the V gene TRBV27; no firm D call. V gave up 1 base and J gave up 5 bases, with 6 bases separating them. CDR1 and CDR2 from the germline V gene are MNHEY and SMNVEV (reference sequence). There are 13 residues in the CDR3. The CDR3 sequence: CASSLWVHQPQHF. The CDR3 DNA follows: TGTGCCAGCAGTTTATGGGTCCATCAGCCCCAGCATTTT.

This chain uses TRBV19 with TRBJ2-3; 8 bases fit TRBD2. Trimming at V came to 3 bases and at J to 3 bases, leaving 5 bases not matched to a gene. The CDR3 totals 15 residues. Germline V gene lookup returns CDR1 LNHDA and CDR2 SQIVND (reference sequence). CDR3 sequence: CASSISGGTTDTQYF. CDR3 sequence (DNA): TGTGCCAGTAGTATCAGCGGGGGTACGACAGATACGCAGTATTTT. Combining the CDR3 with reference TRBV19 and TRBJ2-3 gives the whole variable domain DGGITQSPKYLFRKEGQNVTLSCEQNLNHDAMYWYRQDPGQGLRLIYYSQIVNDFQKGDIAEGYSVSREKKESFPLTVTSAQKNPTAFYLCASSISGGTTDTQYFGPGTRLTVL.

V is TRBV13 and J is TRBJ2-5, with D possibly being TRBD1 or TRBD2 (5 bases each). V lost 4 bases and J 2 bases, leaving 20 bases between the germline ends. Germline lookup yields CDR1 PRHDT and CDR2 FYEKMQ (reference sequence). This CDR3 spans 17 amino acids. The CDR3 DNA follows: TGTGCCAGCAGCTCCTCCGTACATGGGGGAACGCAAGAGACCCAGTACTTC. This translates into CASSSSVHGGTQETQYF.

The sample holds one count of this clone. The chain uses TRBV15 and TRBJ1-2; D gene ambiguous. The CDR3 covers 15 residues. V was shortened by 1 base and J by 2 bases, with 11 bases between the two germline ends. Looked up from germline, CDR1 is LNHNV and CDR2 is YYDKDF (reference sequence). DNA for the CDR3: TGTGCCACCAGCAGAGTTGGACTGGGCAACTATGGCTACACCTTC. It codes for CATSRVGLGNYGYTF.

The chain employs TRBV7-8 and TRBJ1-2, with a possible D match to TRBD1 (5 bases). Per the germline V gene, CDR1 is SGHVS and CDR2 is FQNEAQ. This CDR3 spans 15 amino acids. Deletions cut 4 bases from V and 2 bases from J, with 14 bases between. CDR3 amino acids: CASSSDEGMNYGYTF. The CDR3 DNA sequence: TGTGCCAGCAGCTCAGATGAGGGGATGAACTATGGCTACACCTTC.

CDR3 region: CASSLGGEKQYF. CDR3 bases: TGTGCCAGCAGTCTTGGGGGGGAGAAGCAGTACTTC. The rearrangement uses TRBV27 and TRBJ2-7, with TRBD2 identical over 7 bases. Germline V gene data show CDR1 as MNHEY and CDR2 as SMNVEV (reference sequence). The CDR3 totals 12 residues. Trimming at V came to 5 bases and at J to 8 bases, leaving 6 bases not matched to a gene.

V and J are TRBV7-9 and TRBJ2-5; a weak D match, TRBD1 (5 bases). Germline CDR1 SEHNR, CDR2 FQNEAQ (reference sequence). Trimming removed 2 bases at V and 4 bases at J, with 5 bases between. This CDR3 spans 12 amino acids. The CDR3 is CASSLQGETQYF. DNA of the CDR3: TGTGCCAGCAGCTTACAGGGAGAGACCCAGTACTTC.

To note about this clone: The same CDR3 is also encoded by other DNA sequences in this sample. The rearrangement uses TRBV27 and TRBJ2-7, with 8 bases fitting TRBD1. The CDR3 has 13 amino acids. Trimming took 2 bases from V and 4 from J; bases not matched to a gene: 1. The germline V gene encodes CDR1 MNHEY and CDR2 SMNVEV (reference sequence). CDR3 sequence: CASSLNRGYEQYF. The CDR3 DNA reads TGTGCCAGCAGTTTAAACAGGGGGTACGAGCAGTACTTC.

Note on this clone: Other DNA sequences within the sample encode an identical CDR3. The chain recombines TRBV15 with TRBJ2-7; tentatively, D is TRBD2 (6 bases). Trimming removed 1 base at V and 6 bases at J, with 13 bases between. The germline V gene encodes CDR1 LNHNV and CDR2 YYDKDF (reference sequence). The CDR3 extends over 14 amino acids. The chain's CDR3 is CATSRGGEASEQYF. CDR3 nucleotides: TGTGCCACCAGCAGAGGGGGGGAGGCCTCCGAGCAGTACTTC.

Concerning this clone itself: This sample also contains other DNA sequences that code for the same CDR3. The rearrangement joins TRBV27 to TRBJ2-7, with TRBD1 identical over 9 bases. Trimming at V came to 2 bases and at J to 4 bases, leaving 3 bases not matched to a gene. CDR3 length equals 14 residues. Per the germline V gene, CDR1 is MNHEY and CDR2 is SMNVEV (reference sequence). Here the CDR3 DNA reads TGTGCCAGCAGTTTAGGGACAGGGCCGTACGAGCAGTACTTC. Protein: CASSLGTGPYEQYF.

The rearrangement joins TRBV7-9 to TRBJ1-1; maybe TRBD1 (5 bases). The V gene lost 2 bases and the J gene lost 10 bases, with 11 bases spanning the gap. Germline lookup yields CDR1 SEHNR and CDR2 FQNEAQ (reference sequence). The CDR3 covers 12 residues. The CDR3 is CASSLMRDGAFF. The CDR3 region has the DNA TGTGCCAGCAGCTTAATGAGGGACGGAGCTTTCTTT.

This clone was recorded only once. J is TRBJ2-7 and V is TRBV4-1; perhaps TRBD2 as D (7 bases). The length of the CDR3 is 15 residues. V dropped 1 base and J dropped 2 bases, with 12 bases sitting between them. The germline V gene encodes CDR1 MGHRA and CDR2 YSYEKL. CDR3 DNA: TGCGCCAGCAGCCAAGTCAGAGGGGGGGCCTACGAGCAGTACTTC. Protein product: CASSQVRGGAYEQYF.

About this clone itself: In the same sample, other DNA sequences code for this CDR3. DNA for the CDR3: TGTGCCAGCAGCTTAGCTCCTACCTACGAGCAGTACTTC. It specifies CASSLAPTYEQYF. This chain links TRBV7-2 with TRBJ2-7; D is undetermined. The CDR3 is 13 residues long. Deletions cut 0 bases from V and 2 bases from J, with 5 bases between. Germline V gene lookup returns CDR1 SGHTA and CDR2 FQGNSA.

J is TRBJ2-2 and V is TRBV6-6; 8 nucleotides agree with TRBD2. Germline lookup yields CDR1 MNHNY and CDR2 SVGAGI (reference sequence). After removal of 8 bases from V and 5 bases from J, the junction contained 4 bases not matched to a gene. The length of the CDR3 is 13 residues. This CDR3 reads CASEGGGTGELFF. Here the CDR3 DNA reads TGTGCCAGCGAGGGCGGGGGGACCGGGGAGCTGTTTTTT.

The rearrangement joins TRBV7-9 to TRBJ1-2; no clear D gene. CDR1 and CDR2 from the germline V gene are SEHNR and FQNEAQ (reference sequence). The CDR3 consists of 14 residues. V was pared by 5 bases and J by 5 bases, with 15 bases between. Here the CDR3 reads CASSPSEGPYGYTF. CDR3 DNA sequence: TGTGCCAGCAGCCCCTCGGAAGGACCTTATGGCTACACCTTC.

This chain uses TRBV10-3 with TRBJ1-2; D gene unclear. Trimming cost V 3 bases and J 7 bases, with 15 bases left between them. This CDR3 is 14 amino acids long. The germline V gene has CDR1 ENHRY and CDR2 SYGVKD. The CDR3 DNA reads TGTGCCATCAGTGAACCAGGCCCCTCTGGTGGCTACACCTTC. This gives the protein CAISEPGPSGGYTF.